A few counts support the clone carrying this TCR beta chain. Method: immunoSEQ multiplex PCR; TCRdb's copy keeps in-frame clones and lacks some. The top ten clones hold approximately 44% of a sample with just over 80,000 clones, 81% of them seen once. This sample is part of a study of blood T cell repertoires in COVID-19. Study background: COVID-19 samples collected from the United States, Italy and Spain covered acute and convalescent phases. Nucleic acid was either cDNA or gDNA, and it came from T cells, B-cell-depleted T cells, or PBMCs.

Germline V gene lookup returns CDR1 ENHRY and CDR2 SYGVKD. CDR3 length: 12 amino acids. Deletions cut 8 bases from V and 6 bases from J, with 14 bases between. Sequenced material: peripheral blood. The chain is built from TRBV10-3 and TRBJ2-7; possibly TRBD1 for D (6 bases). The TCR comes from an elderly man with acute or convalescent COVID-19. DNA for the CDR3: TGTGCCATCGGACCCGTAGGGGGCGAGCAGTACTTC. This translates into CAIGPVGGEQYF.